This TCR beta chain was recovered during a study of shared clonotypes between healthy human individuals. General observations from the study: Sample collection involved blood only; tissue repertoires are likely different. Rarefaction showed that sequencing of sorted subsets was incomplete (despite large depth). Clonotype sharing levels among donors were expected to vary with sequencing depth.

Details on this clone: Its target is unknown.

As originally analysed: Owing to the provision of junction-only sequences devoid of quality scores by immunoSEQ, filtering differed. Method: immunoSEQ multiplex PCR; TCRdb's copy keeps in-frame clones and lacks some. Clone size and V and J calls were adopted from that table, with D and trimming inferred from the DNA. The sample yields some 2,500,000 clones, 85% to 95% seen once. With V trimmed by 3 bases and J by 3 bases, 8 bases remained unmatched. CDR3 length: 17 residues. Germline V gene lookup returns CDR1 SGHRS and CDR2 YFSETQ. The TCR sequence derives from a man younger than 35 in good health. Some clones in this sample may be carry-over from other donors' samples. Sequencing input: naive CD4+ T cells from PBMCs. Described subset: CD45RA+ positively selected. The V call is TRBV5-1, the J call TRBJ2-3; 12 nucleotides agree with TRBD2. CDR3 nucleotides: TGCGCCAGCAGCTACACGACTAGCGGGGGAGGAACAGATACGCAGTATTTT. Amino acid sequence: CASSYTTSGGGTDTQYF. Full variable domain (remainder filled in from reference TRBV5-1 and TRBJ2-3): KAGVTQTPRYLIKTRGQQVTLSCSPISGHRSVSWYQQTPGQGLQFLFEYFSETQRNKGNFPGRFSGRQFSNSRSEMNVSTLELGDSALYLCASSYTTSGGGTDTQYFGPGTRLTVL.